This TCR beta chain was recorded in a study of T cells in pancreatic ductal adenocarcinoma. The data were produced by immunoSEQ multiplex PCR, yet TCRdb's version contains in-frame clones alone and is incomplete. The data contain 100,000 or so clones, around 96% of them singletons. Overall study results and limits: Compared with tumor, blood showed more total productive templates and about 8.1-fold more clonotypes. No significant tumor-blood clonality difference; means were about 0.1 and 0.07. Comparisons of tumor and blood clonality may show falsely lower tumor diversity. The resected cohort was biased toward the minority with early-stage disease.

Comments on this clone: Its antigen is not known.

Selected pancreatic ductal adenocarcinoma patients had undergone surgery without neoadjuvant therapy. Sample: PBMCs. This clonotype was obtained from a human donor with pancreatic ductal adenocarcinoma.

The CDR3 region has the DNA TGCGCCAGCAGCTCCGGACTAGCGTGGGAGCTGTTTTTT. It codes for CASSSGLAWELFF. The chain employs TRBV5-1 and TRBJ2-2, with TRBD2 identical over 9 bases. Germline loops: CDR1 SGHRS, CDR2 YFSETQ. J gave up 9 bases and V 3 bases, and 3 bases lay outside the gene matches. This CDR3 has 13 amino acids.